Listed below are T cell receptor beta chains from one sample, sequenced in a study of T-cell reconstitution after alpha-beta-depleted transplantation in children. TCRdb re-derived calls from the PCR reads in MiXCR, one entry per CDR3 protein. The sample holds about 340,000 distinct CDR3 sequences; roughly 15% are singletons and the top ten take approximately 44%. The specimen was PBMCs, mostly from graft donor cells, collected 360 days after TCRalphabeta/CD19-depleted stem cell transplant. These receptor sequences come from a male patient aged 2-10 years who had a stem cell transplant for acute lymphoblastic leukemia, so the T cells may come from the graft donor. The CDR3 runs from the conserved cysteine through the conserved F or W. A D gene is named only where the DNA matches it firmly. Size tells how often a clone was seen (once, few, many) or the class of an expanded clone, and some rows leave it out.

cdr3_nt cdr3_aa v_call clone_size j_call d_call
TGCGCCAGCAGCTTGGGACTAGCGGAGTACGAGCAGTACTTC CASSLGLAEYEQYF TRBV5-1 - TRBJ2-7 TRBD2
TGTGCCAGCAGTCCTATTTTGACAGGGGGTTCACCCCTCCACTTT CASSPILTGGSPLHF TRBV6-5 few TRBJ1-6 TRBD1
TGTGCCAGCAGTTTACAAGGGGGCAGGGTCTATGGCTACACCTTC CASSLQGGRVYGYTF TRBV28 - TRBJ1-2 TRBD1
TGTGCCAGCAGCTTGGACGGGACTAGCGGGAGAGAGCAGTACTTC CASSLDGTSGREQYF TRBV5-6 few TRBJ2-7 TRBD2
TGTGCCAGCAGCGCCAACAGGGACAGGGGACACAATGAGCAGTTCTTC CASSANRDRGHNEQFF TRBV13 - TRBJ2-1 TRBD1
TGTGCCAGCAGTGGGCAGACCCAGTACTTC CASSGQTQYF TRBV5-5 few TRBJ2-5 -
TGTGCCAGCAGTGAAGCTTGGGGGGGCGGCTACGAGCAGTACTTC CASSEAWGGGYEQYF TRBV2 - TRBJ2-7 -
TGTGCCAGCAGTCCCCTGACTAGCGGGAGGGCCGGGCAGTACTTC CASSPLTSGRAGQYF TRBV12-3/TRBV12-4 few TRBJ2-7 TRBD2
TGCGCCAGCAGCCAAGTCCCAGCGGGAGTCGTCACCGGGGAGCTGTTTTTT CASSQVPAGVVTGELFF TRBV4-3 few TRBJ2-2 TRBD2
TGTGCCAGCAGTGGCGCAAACTACGAGCAGTACTTC CASSGANYEQYF TRBV28 - TRBJ2-7 -
TGTGCCAGCAGAATGGACTCAAACACCGGGGAGCTGTTTTTT CASRMDSNTGELFF TRBV2 many TRBJ2-2 -
TGCGCCAGCAGCAGAGCGGGAGCGAGTAATGAGCAGTTCTTC CASSRAGASNEQFF TRBV5-1 many TRBJ2-1 TRBD2
TGTGCCAGCAGCTTAGTCCTTGACTCTGGAGGAGCGTCAGATACGCAGTATTTT CASSLVLDSGGASDTQYF TRBV11-1 - TRBJ2-3 -
TGTGCCAGTCGGACCCTAGCAGGTTCACCCCTCCACTTT CASRTLAGSPLHF TRBV19 few TRBJ1-6 -
TGCGCCAGCAGCCAAGGATCTGAGGGTGCGAGGGGAAACACCATATATTTT CASSQGSEGARGNTIYF TRBV4-1 - TRBJ1-3 -
TGCGCCAGCAGCCAAGGGACATATGGCTACGAGCAGTACTTC CASSQGTYGYEQYF TRBV4-3 - TRBJ2-7 -
TGTGCCAGCAGTTTAAAGGCGAGGCTAGCGGCACTAGCCAAAAACATTCAGTACTTC CASSLKARLAALAKNIQYF TRBV2 few TRBJ2-4 TRBD2
TGTGCCAGCAGCCCAAAACCCGACAGCGGTAGGCAGTTCTTC CASSPKPDSGRQFF TRBV7-3 - TRBJ2-1 -
TGTGCCAGCAGCCAAGTCTGGGGTGGCGAGCAGTTCTTC CASSQVWGGEQFF TRBV3-1 few TRBJ2-1 -